This T cell receptor (beta chain) was recorded in a study of OX40 agonist ivuxolimab in advanced cancers. Regarding this clone: Its antigen is not identified.

This table comes from immunoSEQ multiplex PCR, and its TCRdb copy is limited to in-frame clones, with some not included. The data hold 55,000 to 70,000 clones, with around nine tenths observed a single time. Trimming took 0 bases from V and 7 from J; bases not matched to a gene: 11. The germline CDR1 and CDR2 sequences are GTSNPN and SVGIG (reference sequence). This CDR3 spans 17 amino acids. Study-wide points: Low normalized clonal expansion also occurred in some nonresponding patients. By week 6 at 0.1 to 3.0 mg/kg, blood CD4+ and CD8+ T cells had expanded clonally.

Sequencing used CD4+ or CD8+ T cells sorted from blood, obtained in a trial of the OX40 agonist ivuxolimab. The J gene is TRBJ1-5, the V gene TRBV30; 11 bases line up with TRBD1. The TCR originated in an adult with an advanced solid tumor such as melanoma, head and neck, liver or kidney cancer. The CDR3, as DNA: TGTGCCTGGAGTGTACGGAGGACAGGGGGCCTTAGGCAGCCCCAGCATTTT. Protein: CAWSVRRTGGLRQPQHF.